Given below is one T cell receptor (beta chain) in context. The antigen is not known. V lost 1 base, J lost 7 bases, and 8 bases stayed unmatched. The germline gives CDR1 GTSNPN, CDR2 SVGIG (reference sequence). This CDR3 contains 15 residues. The record originates from a study of identifying expanded T cells in peripheral blood. Study-wide points: Approximately two-week clone count variance significantly increased as total template count grew.

Repertoires were generated with immunoSEQ multiplex PCR, while TCRdb's copy carries only in-frame clones and drops some. The table shows 75,000 to 90,000 clones, with over 85% occurring only once. The rearrangement joins TRBV30 to TRBJ2-2; 8 bases fit TRBD1. Material: blood. This TCR was sampled from a person aged 18 to 70 in good health. Written as DNA, the CDR3 is TGTGCCTGGAGTGATCACAGGGGGATGGGCGGGGAGCTGTTTTTT. Its protein product is CAWSDHRGMGGELFF.